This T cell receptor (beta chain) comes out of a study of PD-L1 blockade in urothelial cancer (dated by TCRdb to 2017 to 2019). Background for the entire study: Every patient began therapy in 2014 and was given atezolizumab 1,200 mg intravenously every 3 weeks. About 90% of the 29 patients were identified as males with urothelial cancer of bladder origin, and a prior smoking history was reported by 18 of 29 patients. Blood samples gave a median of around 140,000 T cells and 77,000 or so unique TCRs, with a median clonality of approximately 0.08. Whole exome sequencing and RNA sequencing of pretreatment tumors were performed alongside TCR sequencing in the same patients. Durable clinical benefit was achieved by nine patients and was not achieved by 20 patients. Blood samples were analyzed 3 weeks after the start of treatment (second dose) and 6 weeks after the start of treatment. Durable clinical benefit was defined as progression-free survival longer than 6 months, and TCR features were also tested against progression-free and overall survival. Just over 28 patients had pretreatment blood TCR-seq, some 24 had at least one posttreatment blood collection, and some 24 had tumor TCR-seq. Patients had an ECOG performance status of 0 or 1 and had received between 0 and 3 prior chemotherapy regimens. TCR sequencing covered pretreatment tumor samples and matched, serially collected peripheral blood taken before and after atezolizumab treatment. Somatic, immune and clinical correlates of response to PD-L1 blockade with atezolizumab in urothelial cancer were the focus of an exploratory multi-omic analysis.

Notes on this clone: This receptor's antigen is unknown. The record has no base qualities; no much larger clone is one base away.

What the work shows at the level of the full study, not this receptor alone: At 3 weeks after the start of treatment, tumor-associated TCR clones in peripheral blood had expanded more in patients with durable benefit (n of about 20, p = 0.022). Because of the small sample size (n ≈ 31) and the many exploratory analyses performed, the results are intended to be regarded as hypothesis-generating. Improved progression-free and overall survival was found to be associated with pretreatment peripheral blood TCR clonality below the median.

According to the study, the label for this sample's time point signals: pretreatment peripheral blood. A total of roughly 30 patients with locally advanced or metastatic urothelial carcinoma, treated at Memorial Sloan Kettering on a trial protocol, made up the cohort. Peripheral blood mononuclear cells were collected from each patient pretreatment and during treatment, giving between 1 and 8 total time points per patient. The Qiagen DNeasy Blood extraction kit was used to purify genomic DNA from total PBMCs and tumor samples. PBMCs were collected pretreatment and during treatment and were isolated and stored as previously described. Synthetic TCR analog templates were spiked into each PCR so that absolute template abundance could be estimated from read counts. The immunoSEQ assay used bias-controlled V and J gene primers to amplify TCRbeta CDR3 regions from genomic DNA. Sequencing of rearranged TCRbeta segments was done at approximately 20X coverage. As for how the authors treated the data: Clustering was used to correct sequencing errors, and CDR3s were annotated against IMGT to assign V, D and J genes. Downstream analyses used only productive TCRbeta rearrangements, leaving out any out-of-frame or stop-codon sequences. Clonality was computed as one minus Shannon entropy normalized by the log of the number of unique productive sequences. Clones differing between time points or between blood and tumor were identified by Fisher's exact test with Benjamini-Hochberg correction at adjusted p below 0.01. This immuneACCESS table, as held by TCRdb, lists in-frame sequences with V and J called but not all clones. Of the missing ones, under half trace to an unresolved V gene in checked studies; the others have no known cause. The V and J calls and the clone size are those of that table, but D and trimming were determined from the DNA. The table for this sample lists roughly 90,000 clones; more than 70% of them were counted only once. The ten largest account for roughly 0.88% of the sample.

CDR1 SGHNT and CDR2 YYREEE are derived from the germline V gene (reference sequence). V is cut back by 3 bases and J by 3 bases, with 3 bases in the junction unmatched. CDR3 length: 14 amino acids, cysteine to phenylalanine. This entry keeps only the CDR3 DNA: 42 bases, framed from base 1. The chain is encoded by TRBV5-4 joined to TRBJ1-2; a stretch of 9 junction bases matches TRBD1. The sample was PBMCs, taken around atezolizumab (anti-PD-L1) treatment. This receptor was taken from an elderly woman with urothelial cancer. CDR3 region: CASSWDREYYGYTF. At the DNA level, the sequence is TGTGCCAGCAGCTGGGACAGGGAATACTATGGCTACACCTTC.